This T cell receptor (beta chain) was obtained from a study of blood T cell repertoires in COVID-19. Germline V lookup: CDR1 SNHLY, CDR2 FYNNEI. The CDR3 has 15 residues. After removal of 4 bases from V and 1 base from J, the junction contained 4 bases not matched to a gene. Some clones are missing from TCRdb's copy, which holds only in-frame ones; the method was immunoSEQ multiplex PCR. The table includes roughly 400,000 clones, approximately 91% detected once. The chain carries TRBV2 and TRBJ2-7; 10 bases fit TRBD2. The TCR comes from a woman aged 40-49 years who had been exposed to COVID-19. The material sequenced was PBMCs or T cells enriched from blood (not recorded which). The CDR3, as DNA: TGTGCCAGCAGTGCACAGCGGGGGGGTTCCTACGAGCAGTACTTC. Its translation: CASSAQRGGSYEQYF. The full variable domain, with the rest looked up from reference TRBV2 and TRBJ2-7, is EPEVTQTPSHQVTQMGQEVILRCVPISNHLYFYWYRQILGQKVEFLVSFYNNEISEKSEIFDDQFSVERPDGSNFTLKIRSTKLEDSAMYFCASSAQRGGSYEQYFGPGTRLTVT.